Below are 24 T cell receptor beta chains sequenced from a single sample in a study of CD8+ T cells in alopecia areata. Treatment here: oral pan-JAK inhibitor, 5-10 mg twice daily. RNA extraction was followed by reverse transcription into cDNA, which acted as the sequencing template. Profiled with immunoSEQ multiplex PCR; TCRdb holds only in-frame clones, not every one. The sample shows about 190,000 clones, about three fifths of them seen only once. Material: CD4+ T cells sorted from blood, obtained at week 4, from a patient treated with tofacitinib. These receptors were obtained from a human donor with alopecia areata.

This clone was seen only a few times. This rearrangement joins TRBV7-9 to TRBJ2-7; 9 bases fit TRBD1. V lost 5 bases to trimming and J lost 9 bases; unmatched junction nucleotides: 17. The CDR3 runs 16 residues. The germline V gene has CDR1 SEHNR and CDR2 FQNEAQ (reference sequence). Here the CDR3 reads CASSPQPGQGGGLQYF. The CDR3, as DNA: TGTGCCAGCAGCCCCCAACCGGGACAGGGAGGCGGGTTGCAGTACTTC.

The chain links TRBV5-1 to TRBJ2-3; maybe TRBD2 (6 bases). The CDR3 totals 15 residues. CDR1 SGHRS and CDR2 YFSETQ come from the germline V gene. V shed 1 base and J shed 2 bases, with 11 bases lying between them. CDR3 DNA sequence: TGCGCCAGCAGCTTGAACTGGGACTTCACAGATACGCAGTATTTT. This sequence encodes CASSLNWDFTDTQYF.

This chain connects TRBV7-9 to TRBJ1-4; 9 bases map to TRBD1. The CDR3 covers 15 residues. CDR1 is SEHNR and CDR2 is FQNEAQ in the germline V gene (reference sequence). The V segment lost 4 bases and the J segment 7 bases; nucleotides outside the gene matches: 7. The CDR3 DNA is TGTGCCAGCAGCTCCGGGGGACAGGGTACTGAAAAACTGTTTTTT. Translation: CASSSGGQGTEKLFF.

The genes are TRBV27 and TRBJ1-1; the D gene is possibly TRBD1 (6 bases). Per germline, CDR1 MNHEY and CDR2 SMNVEV (reference sequence). This CDR3 has 15 amino acids. Trimming shortened V by 5 bases and J by 5 bases, and 18 bases separated the two germline ends. CDR3 nucleotide sequence: TGTGCCAGCAGTAATCTCCGGAGGGGGGAGACTGAAGCTTTCTTT. Its translation is CASSNLRRGETEAFF.

The chain links TRBV2 to TRBJ2-5; D not resolved. Looked up from germline, CDR1 is SNHLY and CDR2 is FYNNEI. This CDR3 region has 13 residues. The V and J ends lost 4 bases and 0 bases respectively, with 6 bases between them. CDR3 sequence: CASSGWYQETQYF. The CDR3 nucleotides read TGTGCCAGCAGTGGATGGTACCAAGAGACCCAGTACTTC.

This clone turned up a few times. The gene calls are TRBV4-1 and TRBJ2-5; D not certain. Trimming removed 2 bases from V and 3 bases from J, with 7 bases in between. CDR1 is MGHRA and CDR2 is YSYEKL in the germline V gene. The CDR3 is 13 residues long. CDR3 sequence (DNA): TGCGCCAGCAGCCAATGGCAGAAAGAGACCCAGTACTTC. It yields the protein CASSQWQKETQYF.

This clone has just one count. The V and J genes are TRBV2 and TRBJ2-1; the match to TRBD1 covers 10 bases. From germline, CDR1 is SNHLY and CDR2 FYNNEI. This CDR3 comprises 14 residues. J gave up 7 bases and V 10 bases, and 10 bases lay outside the gene matches. The CDR3 loop is CATERDRGKNEQFF. The CDR3 nucleotides are TGTGCCACCGAACGGGACAGGGGAAAGAATGAGCAGTTCTTC. The variable domain in full, completed from reference TRBV2 and TRBJ2-1, reads EPEVTQTPSHQVTQMGQEVILRCVPISNHLYFYWYRQILGQKVEFLVSFYNNEISEKSEIFDDQFSVERPDGSNFTLKIRSTKLEDSAMYFCATERDRGKNEQFFGPGTRLTVL.

The chain combines TRBV5-1 with TRBJ1-1, with D uncertain. The CDR3 sequence is 13 residues long. CDR1 is SGHRS, CDR2 YFSETQ, per germline. Between the trimmed V and J ends, which lost 5 bases and 6 bases, there was a span of 14 bases. In DNA, the CDR3 is TGCGCCAGCAGATTGACTGTGGAAGCTGAAGCTTTCTTT. It specifies CASRLTVEAEAFF.

This clone was recorded a few times. Distinct nucleotide sequences in the sample also encode this CDR3. J is TRBJ1-5 and V is TRBV30, with 11 positions matching TRBD1. This CDR3 comprises 16 residues. The ends lost 0 bases at V and 1 base at J; junction bases unmatched: 2. CDR1 and CDR2 (germline): GTSNPN, SVGIG (reference sequence). The CDR3 sequence is CAWSVGTGGSNQPQHF. CDR3 sequence (DNA): TGTGCCTGGAGTGTAGGGACAGGGGGAAGCAATCAGCCCCAGCATTTT.

This clone has a handful of counts. The chain has TRBV7-2 and TRBJ2-1; D is possibly TRBD2 (6 bases). From germline, CDR1 is SGHTA and CDR2 FQGNSA. The CDR3 is made up of 16 amino acids. Trimming cost V 1 base and J 7 bases, with 17 bases left between them. Here the CDR3 DNA reads TGTGCCAGCAGCTTAGGGCGAACCGGGACTCCTAATGAGCAGTTCTTC. It translates to CASSLGRTGTPNEQFF.

The rearrangement uses TRBV30 and TRBJ1-5; possibly TRBD1 for D (6 bases). The germline V gene encodes CDR1 GTSNPN and CDR2 SVGIG (reference sequence). Trimming shortened V by 2 bases and J by 6 bases, and 14 bases separated the two germline ends. The CDR3 length is 14 residues. The DNA of the CDR3 is TGTGCCTGGAGTACCCAACAGGGAGGTCAGCCCCAGCATTTT. Its protein is CAWSTQQGGQPQHF.

The genes are TRBV27 and TRBJ2-7; TRBD1 agrees at 9 bases. The trim removed 9 bases at V and 6 bases at J, leaving 9 bases unmatched. The CDR3 is 13 amino acids. Germline CDR1 and CDR2: MNHEY and SMNVEV (reference sequence). The CDR3 sequence: CASRTGAWGEQYF. In DNA, the CDR3 is TGTGCCAGTCGGACAGGGGCATGGGGCGAGCAGTACTTC.

The CDR3 here is CSAEVQKGEKLFF. Here the CDR3 DNA reads TGCAGCGCCGAGGTGCAGAAGGGGGAAAAACTGTTTTTT. The chain recombines TRBV29-1 with TRBJ1-4; possibly TRBD1 for D (5 bases). Per germline, CDR1 SQVTM and CDR2 ANQGSEA. The CDR3 spans 13 residues. V was pared by 7 bases and J by 8 bases, with 17 bases between.

A remark on this clone: The junction differs from germline at one of its ends, possibly a read error. The CDR3 is CASSSDRQETQYF. CDR3 nucleotides: TGTGCTAGCAGCTCGGACAGACAAGAGACCCAGTACTTC. This chain connects TRBV7-7 to TRBJ2-5, with D possibly being TRBD1 (6 bases). The CDR3 is 13 amino acids. Germline V CDR1 and CDR2: SSHAT, FNYEAQ (reference sequence).

The V gene is TRBV20-1, the J gene TRBJ2-5; D is unresolved. V was cut by 3 bases and J by 7 bases, with 9 bases left in between. Germline V lookup: CDR1 DFQATT, CDR2 SNEGSKA (reference sequence). There are 11 residues in the CDR3. CDR3: CSASVPGTQYF. The CDR3 DNA is TGCAGTGCTAGTGTGCCTGGGACCCAGTACTTC.

The V gene is TRBV29-1, the J gene TRBJ1-1; TRBD1 might be the D (5 bases). In germline, CDR1 is SQVTM, CDR2 ANQGSEA. This CDR3 spans 11 amino acids. V was cut by 4 bases and J by 10 bases, with 13 bases left in between. CDR3 sequence (DNA): TGCAGCGTTGTAAACGTCGGGGGAGCTTTCTTT. This gives the protein CSVVNVGGAFF.

CDR3 residues: CASSSLRGNTGELFF. For the CDR3, the DNA is TGTGCCAGCAGCTCACTTCGGGGGAACACCGGGGAGCTGTTTTTT. The chain uses TRBV4-2 and TRBJ2-2, with D possibly TRBD2 on 5 matching bases. Germline V CDR1 and CDR2: LGHNA, YNFKEQ. The CDR3 has 15 amino acids. V was shortened by 5 bases and J by 1 base, with 11 bases between the two germline ends.

In the case of this clone: A read error may account for a junction end that differs from germline. The rearrangement uses TRBV2 and TRBJ2-7, with unresolved D. Germline CDR1 SNHLY, CDR2 FYNNEI. The CDR3 has 11 amino acids. CDR3 coding DNA: TGTGCCAGCAGTGAAGTTACCCATCTCTCCTTC. This gives the protein CASSEVTHLSF.

The sample holds many counts of this clone. The V and J genes are TRBV5-1 and TRBJ1-2; 8 nucleotides align to TRBD1. J lost 12 bases, V lost 0 bases, and 7 bases had no gene match. This CDR3 contains 13 residues. Germline V CDR1 and CDR2: SGHRS, YFSETQ. CDR3 protein: CASSLGDRGQNTF. DNA for the CDR3: TGCGCCAGCAGCTTGGGTGACAGGGGTCAGAACACCTTC.

A remark on this clone: The germline gene is not matched at one end of the junction; a read error may be the cause. In nucleotides, the CDR3 is TGCAGCGTTCAAGAGACACCGTACATTCAGTACTTC. Translation: CSVQETPYIQYF. The chain has TRBV29-1 and TRBJ2-4; D is unclear. Germline V gene sequence: CDR1 SQVTM, CDR2 ANQGSEA. The CDR3 spans 12 residues.

V gene TRBV29-1 combines with J gene TRBJ2-3; TRBD1 matches at 7 bases. V gave up 3 bases and J gave up 0 bases; unmatched junction bases: 3. The CDR3 loop spans 14 amino acids. CDR1 and CDR2 from the germline V gene are SQVTM and ANQGSEA. CDR3 sequence: CSVDVGQSTDTQYF. Written as DNA, the CDR3 is TGCAGCGTTGACGTGGGACAGAGCACAGATACGCAGTATTTT.

This rearrangement joins TRBV11-2 to TRBJ1-1; D gene ambiguous. CDR3 length: 15 residues. The V end was cut by 1 base, the J end by 3 bases, with 12 bases between. Looked up from germline, CDR1 is SGHAT and CDR2 is FQNNGV. CDR3: CASSLGVGRDTEAFF. The CDR3 nucleotides read TGTGCCAGCAGCTTAGGAGTGGGTAGGGACACTGAAGCTTTCTTT.

The chain employs TRBV6-4 and TRBJ2-3, with a possible D match to TRBD2 (6 bases). The CDR3 loop spans 14 amino acids. V was cut by 3 bases and J by 1 base, with 8 bases left in between. Germline V CDR1 and CDR2: MRHNA, SNTAGT. This chain's CDR3 is CASSEGGGTDTQYF. CDR3 nucleotide sequence: TGTGCCAGCAGTGAAGGAGGGGGCACAGATACGCAGTATTTT.

The table lists this clone with a few counts. The chain combines TRBV2 with TRBJ2-7; TRBD2 might be the D (6 bases). V lost 1 base and J lost 2, with 9 bases in between. The CDR3 has 14 residues. Germline V lookup: CDR1 SNHLY, CDR2 FYNNEI. The CDR3 sequence is CASSEGGVAYEQYF. CDR3 nucleotides: TGTGCCAGCAGTGAAGGCGGGGTCGCCTACGAGCAGTACTTC.